This T cell receptor beta chain derives from a study of T cell changes during pregnancy in multiple sclerosis. This CDR3 has 16 amino acids. The V segment lost 6 bases and the J segment 3 bases; nucleotides outside the gene matches: 6. Germline-derived CDR1 and CDR2 are LNHDA and SQIVND (reference sequence). This table comes from immunoSEQ multiplex PCR, and its TCRdb copy is limited to in-frame clones, with some not included. The data show tens of thousands of clones, 85% to 95% seen once. The sample here was CD4+ T cells from peripheral blood mononuclear cells, taken in the third trimester of pregnancy. The J gene is TRBJ2-1, the V gene TRBV19; TRBD2 matches at 12 bases. The sequence derives from a female donor with multiple sclerosis, enrolled in a pregnancy study. CDR3 coding DNA: TGTGCCAGTAGCCCTAGCGGGAGGGCCATCTACAATGAGCAGTTCTTC. Its translation is CASSPSGRAIYNEQFF.